This T cell receptor (beta chain) was captured by sequencing in a study of breast tumors, draining lymph nodes, adjacent tissues. Whole-study findings and limits: Compared with lymph nodes, tumors were less diverse; compared with nontumor tissue, more. The lymph node origin of tumor T cells was framed as consistent with a hypothesis, not demonstrated.

Axillary draining lymph nodes of breast cancer patients supplied the node samples. The germline CDR1 and CDR2 sequences are SEHNR and FQNEAQ (reference sequence). The CDR3 is 17 residues long. Trimming at V came to 5 bases and at J to 2 bases, leaving 11 bases not matched to a gene. TCRdb reprocessed the multiplex PCR reads via MiXCR and lists one record per CDR3 protein. The top ten hold roughly 2.2% of the sample, which has 130,000 or so distinct CDR3 sequences, around a third seen once. This clonotype came up once. What it binds is unknown. The J gene is TRBJ2-7, the V gene TRBV7-9; TRBD2 aligns across 11 bases. The sequenced sample consisted of axillary lymph node tissue. The clonotype comes from a female donor with breast cancer. Some clones in this sample may be carry-over from other donors' samples. CDR3 protein: CASSPLGTSGGTYEQYF. The CDR3 DNA follows: TGTGCCAGCAGCCCCTTAGGGACTAGCGGAGGAACCTACGAGCAGTACTTC.